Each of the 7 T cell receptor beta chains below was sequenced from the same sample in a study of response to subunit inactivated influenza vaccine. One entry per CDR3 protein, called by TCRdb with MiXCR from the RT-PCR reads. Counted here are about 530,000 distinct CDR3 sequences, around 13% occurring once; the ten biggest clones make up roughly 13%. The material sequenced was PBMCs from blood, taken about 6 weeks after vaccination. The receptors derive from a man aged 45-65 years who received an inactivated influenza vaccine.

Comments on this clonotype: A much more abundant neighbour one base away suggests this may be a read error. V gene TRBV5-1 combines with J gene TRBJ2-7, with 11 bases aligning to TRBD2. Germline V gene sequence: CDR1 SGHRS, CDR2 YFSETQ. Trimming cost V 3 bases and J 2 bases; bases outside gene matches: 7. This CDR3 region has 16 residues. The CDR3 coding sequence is TGCGCCAGCAGCTCCTGGACTAGCGGGTCCGCCTACGAGCAGTACTTC. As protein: CASSSWTSGSAYEQYF. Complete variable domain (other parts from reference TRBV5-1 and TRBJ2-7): KAGVTQTPRYLIKTRGQQVTLSCSPISGHRSVSWYQQTPGQGLQFLFEYFSETQRNKGNFPGRFSGRQFSNSRSEMNVSTLELGDSALYLCASSSWTSGSAYEQYFGPGTRLTVT.

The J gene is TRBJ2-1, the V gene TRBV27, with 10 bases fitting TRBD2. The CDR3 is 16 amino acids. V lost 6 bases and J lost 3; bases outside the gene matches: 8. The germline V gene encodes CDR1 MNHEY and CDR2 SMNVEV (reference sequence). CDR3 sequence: CASRSGRALSYNEQFF. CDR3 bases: TGTGCCAGCAGGAGCGGGAGGGCCTTAAGCTACAATGAGCAGTTCTTC.

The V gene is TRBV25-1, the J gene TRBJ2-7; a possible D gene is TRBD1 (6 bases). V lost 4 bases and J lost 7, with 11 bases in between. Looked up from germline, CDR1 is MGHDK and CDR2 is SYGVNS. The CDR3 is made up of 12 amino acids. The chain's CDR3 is CASSAQGIEQYF. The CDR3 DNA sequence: TGTGCCAGCAGTGCACAGGGTATTGAGCAGTACTTC.

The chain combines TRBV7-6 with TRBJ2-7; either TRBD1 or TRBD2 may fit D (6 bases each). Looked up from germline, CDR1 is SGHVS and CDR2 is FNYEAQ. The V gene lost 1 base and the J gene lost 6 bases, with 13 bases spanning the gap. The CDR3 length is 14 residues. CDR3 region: CASSLEWGAGEQYF. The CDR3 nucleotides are TGTGCCAGCAGCTTAGAATGGGGGGCGGGCGAGCAGTACTTC.

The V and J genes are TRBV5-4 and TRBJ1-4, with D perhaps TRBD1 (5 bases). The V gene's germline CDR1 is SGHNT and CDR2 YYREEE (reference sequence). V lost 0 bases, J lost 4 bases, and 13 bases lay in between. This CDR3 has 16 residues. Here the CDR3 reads CASSLGGSAVNEKLFF. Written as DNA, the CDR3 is TGTGCCAGCAGCTTGGGGGGGTCGGCCGTTAATGAAAAACTGTTTTTT.

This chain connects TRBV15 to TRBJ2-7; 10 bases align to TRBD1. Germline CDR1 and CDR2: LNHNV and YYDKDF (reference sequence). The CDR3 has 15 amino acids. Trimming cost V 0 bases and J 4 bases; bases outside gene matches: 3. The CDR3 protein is CATSRDMGQGYEQYF. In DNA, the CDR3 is TGTGCCACCAGCAGAGATATGGGACAGGGGTACGAGCAGTACTTC. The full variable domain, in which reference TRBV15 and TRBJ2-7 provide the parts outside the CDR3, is DAMVIQNPRYQVTQFGKPVTLSCSQTLNHNVMYWYQQKSSQAPKLLFHYYDKDFNNEADTPDNFQSRRPNTSFCFLDIRSPGLGDTAMYLCATSRDMGQGYEQYFGPGTRLTVT.

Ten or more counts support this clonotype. CDR3 sequence (DNA): TGTGCCAGCAGCTTAGGGTTGTGGGACCAAGAGACCCAGTACTTC. Amino acids: CASSLGLWDQETQYF. J is TRBJ2-5 and V is TRBV7-8, with D unresolved. Germline-derived CDR1 and CDR2 are SGHVS and FQNEAQ. The V end was cut by 1 base, the J end by 0 bases, with 9 bases between. The CDR3 length is 15 residues.